This T cell receptor beta chain was obtained from a study of beta chain features in type 1 diabetes. Expressed TCRB transcripts were sequenced after all isolated RNA was converted to cDNA. About 3.9 million reads on average were seen across naive, central memory and regulatory T cell samples. Using immunoSEQ multiplex PCR, the repertoire was profiled, and TCRdb retains in-frame clones only, with some absent. The data contain around 180,000 clones, approximately 8.1% of them singletons. General study findings and limits: Among all four CD4+ subsets, Type 1 diabetes patients had TCRB CDR3s that were moderately but significantly shorter.

V was cut by 5 bases and J by 8 bases, with 21 bases left in between. This CDR3 is built from 15 residues. Germline loops: CDR1 LNHDA, CDR2 SQIVND (reference sequence). To note about this clone: Its specificity is not known.

The sequencing input was central memory CD4+ T cells from blood. V usage is TRBV19 and J usage is TRBJ1-2; D possibly corresponds to TRBD1 (6 bases). The TCR was taken from a man younger than 35 with type 1 diabetes. CDR3 sequence (DNA): TGTGCCAGTAGTGACGTTGGGTCAGGGGCCGGCGGCTACACCTTC. This gives the protein CASSDVGSGAGGYTF.